The clone carrying this TCR beta chain was counted between two and nine times. Its specificity is not known. This sample stems from a study of metastatic and nonmetastatic thyroid tumors. Turning to the study itself: Repertoires were compared across blood and tumor or nodule tissue from malignant and benign thyroid patients. Study findings and constraints: It was reported that TCR beta diversity was significantly higher in malignant thyroid tumors than benign nodules, in blood and tumor.

Every patient was untreated before thyroid surgery. With 6 bases clipped from V and 5 bases from J, the junction kept 3 bases outside the gene matches. Germline lookup yields CDR1 MNHNS and CDR2 SASEGT. This CDR3 is built from 14 residues. Per the original methods: It was from CDR3 differences across clinicopathological groups that a distant-metastasis classifier for papillary thyroid cancer was built. Through MiXCR, TCRdb re-clonotyped the PCR reads. None of the V and J calls come from the authors' own analysis; TCRdb made them. Found here are roughly 64,000 clones, about 4% of them singletons; the top ten hold around 24%.

The receptor comes from a female donor with papillary thyroid cancer or a benign thyroid nodule (not recorded which). Some clones in this sample may be carry-over from other donors' samples. What was sequenced was blood. The chain carries TRBV6-1 and TRBJ2-7; 14 nucleotides match TRBD2. The CDR3 loop reads CASRRTSGRNEQYF. As DNA, the CDR3 is TGTGCCAGCAGACGGACTAGCGGGAGGAACGAGCAGTACTTC.